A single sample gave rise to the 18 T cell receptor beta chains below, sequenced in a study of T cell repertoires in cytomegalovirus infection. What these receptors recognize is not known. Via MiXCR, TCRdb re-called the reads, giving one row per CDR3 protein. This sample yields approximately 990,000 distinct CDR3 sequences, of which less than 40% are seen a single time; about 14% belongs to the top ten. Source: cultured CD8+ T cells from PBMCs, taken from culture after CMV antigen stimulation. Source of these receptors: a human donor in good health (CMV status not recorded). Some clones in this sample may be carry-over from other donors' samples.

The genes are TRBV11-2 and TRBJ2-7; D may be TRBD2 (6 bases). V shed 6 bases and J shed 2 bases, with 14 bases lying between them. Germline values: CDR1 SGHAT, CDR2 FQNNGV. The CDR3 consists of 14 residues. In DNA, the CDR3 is TGTGCCAGCAGTTCCGGGTCGGGGGCCTACGAGCAGTACTTC. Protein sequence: CASSSGSGAYEQYF.

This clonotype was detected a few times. The CDR3 loop is CASKWADYNEQFF. DNA of the CDR3: TGTGCCAGCAAATGGGCAGACTACAATGAGCAGTTCTTC. The rearrangement links TRBV6-2 or TRBV6-3 to TRBJ2-1; D is uncertain. Germline CDR1 is MNHEY and CDR2 is SVGEGT. The CDR3 runs to 13 residues. The V end lost 7 bases, the J end lost 3 bases, and 10 bases lay between the germline ends.

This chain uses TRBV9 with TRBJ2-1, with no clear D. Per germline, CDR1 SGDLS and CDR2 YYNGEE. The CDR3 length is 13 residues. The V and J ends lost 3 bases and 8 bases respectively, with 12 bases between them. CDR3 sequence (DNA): TGTGCCAGCAGCGGAGTCAGGCTGCATGAGCAGTTCTTC. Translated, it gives CASSGVRLHEQFF.

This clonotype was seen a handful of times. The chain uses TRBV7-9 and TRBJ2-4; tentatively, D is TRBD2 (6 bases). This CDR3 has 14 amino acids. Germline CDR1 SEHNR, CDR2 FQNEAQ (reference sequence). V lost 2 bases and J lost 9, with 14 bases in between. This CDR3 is CASSLLSYGGIQYF. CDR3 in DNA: TGTGCCAGCAGCTTATTATCATACGGGGGCATTCAGTACTTC.

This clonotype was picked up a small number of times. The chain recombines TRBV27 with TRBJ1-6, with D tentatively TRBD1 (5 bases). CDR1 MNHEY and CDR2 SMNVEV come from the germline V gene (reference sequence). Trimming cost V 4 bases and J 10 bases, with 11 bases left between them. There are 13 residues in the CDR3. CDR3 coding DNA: TGTGCCAGCAGTTGGGGGGGAGAATCACCCCTCCACTTT. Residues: CASSWGGESPLHF.

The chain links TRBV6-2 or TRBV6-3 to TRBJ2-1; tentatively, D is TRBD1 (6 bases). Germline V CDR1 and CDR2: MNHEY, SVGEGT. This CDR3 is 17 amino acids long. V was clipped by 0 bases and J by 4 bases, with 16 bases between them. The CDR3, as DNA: TGTGCCAGCAGTTACTCGATCGGTGGGGGCAATTACAATGAGCAGTTCTTC. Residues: CASSYSIGGGNYNEQFF.

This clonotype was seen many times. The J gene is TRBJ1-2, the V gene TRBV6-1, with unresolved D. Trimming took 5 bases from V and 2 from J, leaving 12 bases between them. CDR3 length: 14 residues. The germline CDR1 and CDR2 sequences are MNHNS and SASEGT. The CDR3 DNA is TGTGCCAGCAGTTCGTCCTTCAAAAACTATGGCTACACCTTC. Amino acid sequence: CASSSSFKNYGYTF.

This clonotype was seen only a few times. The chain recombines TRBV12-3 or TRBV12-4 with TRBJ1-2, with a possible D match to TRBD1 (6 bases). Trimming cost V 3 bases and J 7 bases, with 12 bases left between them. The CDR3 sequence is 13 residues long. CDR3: CASSFGSGVGYTF. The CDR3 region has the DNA TGTGCCAGCAGTTTCGGCTCAGGGGTTGGCTACACCTTC.

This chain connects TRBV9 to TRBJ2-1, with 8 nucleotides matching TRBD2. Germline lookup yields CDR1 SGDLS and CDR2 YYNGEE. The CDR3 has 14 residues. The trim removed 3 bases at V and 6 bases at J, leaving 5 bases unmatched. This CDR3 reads CASSGPGGVNEQFF. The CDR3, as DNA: TGTGCCAGCAGCGGGCCGGGGGGGGTCAATGAGCAGTTCTTC.

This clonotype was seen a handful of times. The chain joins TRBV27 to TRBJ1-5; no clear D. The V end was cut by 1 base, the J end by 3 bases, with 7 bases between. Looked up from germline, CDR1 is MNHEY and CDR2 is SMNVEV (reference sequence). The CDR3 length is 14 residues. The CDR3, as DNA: TGTGCCAGCAGTTTATATAGTATCAATCAGCCCCAGCATTTT. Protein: CASSLYSINQPQHF.

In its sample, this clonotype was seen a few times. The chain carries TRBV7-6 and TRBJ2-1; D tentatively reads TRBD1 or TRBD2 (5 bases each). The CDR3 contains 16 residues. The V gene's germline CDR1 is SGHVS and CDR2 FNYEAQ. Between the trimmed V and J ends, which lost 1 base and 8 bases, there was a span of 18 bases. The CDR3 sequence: CASSLGPGPLGDEQFF. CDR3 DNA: TGTGCCAGCAGCTTAGGACCGGGACCCCTTGGGGATGAGCAGTTCTTC.

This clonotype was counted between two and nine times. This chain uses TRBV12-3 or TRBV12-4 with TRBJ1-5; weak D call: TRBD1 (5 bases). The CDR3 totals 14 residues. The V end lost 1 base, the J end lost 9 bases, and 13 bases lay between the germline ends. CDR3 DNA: TGTGCCAGCAGTTTAGGGGGGGGGTCTCGGCCCCAGCATTTT. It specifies CASSLGGGSRPQHF.

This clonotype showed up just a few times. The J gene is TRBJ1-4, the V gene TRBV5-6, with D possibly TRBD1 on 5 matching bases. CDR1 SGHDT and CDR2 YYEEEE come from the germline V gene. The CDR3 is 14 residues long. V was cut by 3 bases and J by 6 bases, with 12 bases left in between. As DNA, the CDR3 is TGTGCCAGCAGCTCGACAGAGGGGTATGAAAAACTGTTTTTT. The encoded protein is CASSSTEGYEKLFF.

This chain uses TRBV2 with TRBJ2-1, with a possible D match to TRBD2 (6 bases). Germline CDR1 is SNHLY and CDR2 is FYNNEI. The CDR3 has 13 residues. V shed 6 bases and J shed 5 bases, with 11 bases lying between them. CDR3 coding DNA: TGTGCCAGCAGGGGCGGGACCAACAATGAGCAGTTCTTC. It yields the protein CASRGGTNNEQFF.

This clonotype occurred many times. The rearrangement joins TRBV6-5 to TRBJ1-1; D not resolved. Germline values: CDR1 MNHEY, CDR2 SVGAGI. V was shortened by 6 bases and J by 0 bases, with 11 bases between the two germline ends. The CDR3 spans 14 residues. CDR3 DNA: TGTGCCAGCAGATCGGGAGGCCTGAACACTGAAGCTTTCTTT. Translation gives CASRSGGLNTEAFF.

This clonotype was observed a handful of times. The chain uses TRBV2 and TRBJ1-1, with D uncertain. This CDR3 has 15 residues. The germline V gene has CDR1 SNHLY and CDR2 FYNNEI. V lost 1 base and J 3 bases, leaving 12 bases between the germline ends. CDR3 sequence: CASSEEGVGDTEAFF. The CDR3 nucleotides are TGTGCCAGCAGTGAAGAAGGTGTCGGAGACACTGAAGCTTTCTTT. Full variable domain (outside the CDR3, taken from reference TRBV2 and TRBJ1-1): EPEVTQTPSHQVTQMGQEVILRCVPISNHLYFYWYRQILGQKVEFLVSFYNNEISEKSEIFDDQFSVERPDGSNFTLKIRSTKLEDSAMYFCASSEEGVGDTEAFFGQGTRLTVV.

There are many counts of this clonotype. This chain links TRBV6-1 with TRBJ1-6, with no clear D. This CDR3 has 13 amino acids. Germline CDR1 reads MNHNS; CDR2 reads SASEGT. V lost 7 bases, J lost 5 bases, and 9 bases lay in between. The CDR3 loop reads CASTAEDNSPLHF. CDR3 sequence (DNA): TGTGCCAGCACGGCGGAAGATAATTCACCCCTCCACTTT.

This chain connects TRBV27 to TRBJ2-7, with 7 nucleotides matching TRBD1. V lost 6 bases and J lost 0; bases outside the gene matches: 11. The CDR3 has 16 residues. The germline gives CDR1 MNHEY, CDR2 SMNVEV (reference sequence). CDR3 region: CASRPRQGENSYEQYV. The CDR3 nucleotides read TGTGCCAGCAGACCCCGCCAGGGGGAGAACTCCTACGAGCAGTACGTC.